The sequence of this TCR beta chain was determined in a study of T cell changes during pregnancy in multiple sclerosis. Trimming stripped 3 bases from V and 1 base from J, with 6 bases between. Germline assignment: CDR1 SNHLY and CDR2 FYNNEI. This CDR3 has 13 amino acids. Clones were read by immunoSEQ multiplex PCR, and TCRdb kept only the in-frame ones, dropping some. The table lists about 60,000 clones, 91% of them singletons. This clone was recorded a few times. This TCR was recovered from a female donor with multiple sclerosis, enrolled in a pregnancy study. The chain joins TRBV2 to TRBJ1-1; D not certain. The sample in question was CD4+ T cells from peripheral blood mononuclear cells, obtained in the first trimester of pregnancy. CDR3 DNA: TGTGCCAGCAGTGAGATCAGGAACACTGAAGCTTTCTTT. It translates to CASSEIRNTEAFF.